This T cell receptor beta chain was recovered during a study of T cell repertoires in cytomegalovirus infection. Across the study: Recently identified HLA-C-restricted CMV epitopes were among the peptides used. Matching HLA type, along with CMV infection, was indicated by public TCR beta signatures. Study conclusions and caveats: CMV-specific TCR beta clonotypes restricted by HLA-C dominated the ex vivo response. Totalled public TCR beta family frequency picked out people who carried CMV plus the relevant HLA.

J was trimmed by 7 bases and V by 2 bases; bases with no gene match: 7. This CDR3 is 14 amino acids long. Germline-derived CDR1 and CDR2 are SGHNT and YYREEE (reference sequence). A note on this clonotype: Its antigen is not known.

Using its own MiXCR run on the reads, TCRdb lists one record per CDR3 protein. The profile covers about 920,000 distinct CDR3 sequences, with around 32% appearing a single time and about an eighth taken by the ten largest. The sequencing here drew on cultured CD8+ T cells from PBMCs, taken from culture after CMV antigen stimulation. The chain couples TRBV5-4 to TRBJ1-2; TRBD1 agrees at 8 bases. The clonotype originates from a human donor in good health (CMV status not recorded). Some clones in this sample may be carry-over from other donors' samples. The CDR3, as DNA: TGTGCCAGCAGCTTAGGACAGGGATCGGTTGGCTACACCTTC. Amino acid sequence: CASSLGQGSVGYTF.